These 3 T cell receptor beta chains were sequenced from one sample in a study of early T cells in non-severe SARS-CoV-2 infection (dated by TCRdb to about 2021). Library prep was done by 5' RACE. TCRdb records NextSeq 500 as the sequencer. The public reads were quality trimmed at Q25 with fastp and then assembled into clones with MiXCR by TCRdb, keeping productive beta chains. Rows are unified per CDR3 protein, each entry keeping the most common DNA and genes. This sample has around 80,000 distinct CDR3 sequences in its table, and less than 15% of those were observed once. About 6% of the sample is in the top ten clones. The sample comprised whole blood. The receptors come from an adult who was a healthcare worker with PCR-confirmed SARS-CoV-2 infection or an uninfected control (not recorded which).

CDR3 residues: CASSLEQQMETQYF. The CDR3 nucleotides read TGCGCCAGCAGCTTGGAACAACAGATGGAGACCCAGTACTTC. The chain carries TRBV5-1 and TRBJ2-5; no firm D call. The CDR3 runs 14 residues. Germline-derived CDR1 and CDR2 are SGHRS and YFSETQ. Trimming pared 0 bases from V and 5 bases from J, leaving 11 bases between.

This clonotype turned up a few times. The chain links TRBV12-3 or TRBV12-4 to TRBJ1-6; D is ambiguous. This CDR3 region has 13 residues. Trimming took off 5 bases at V and 10 bases at J, with 12 bases between the two ends. The CDR3 region is CASSIQQRSPLHF. In DNA form, the CDR3 reads TGTGCCAGCAGTATACAGCAGCGGTCACCCCTCCACTTT.

This clonotype was seen ten or more times. The chain is built from TRBV4-2 and TRBJ2-5; possibly TRBD2 for D (5 bases). V dropped 0 bases and J dropped 2 bases, with 13 bases sitting between them. The CDR3 is made up of 16 amino acids. Germline V CDR1 and CDR2: LGHNA, YNFKEQ. The CDR3 coding sequence is TGTGCCAGCAGCCAAGATGCGGGCAGGAGGCAAGAGACCCAGTACTTC. Its translation: CASSQDAGRRQETQYF.